A single sample is the source of the 11 T cell receptor beta chains below, sequenced in a study of identical twins. TCRdb itself ran the 5' RACE reads through MiXCR, one entry per CDR3 protein. The sample carries just under 650,000 distinct CDR3 sequences, about 7.1% recorded once. The same sample was also used in a study of yellow fever vaccine responses in identical twins.

The specimen was PBMCs. The receptor set was obtained from a woman in her late teens or twenties in good health.

The chain's CDR3 is CASSRPVGTGELFF. The CDR3 DNA is TGTGCCAGCAGCCGACCGGTGGGAACCGGGGAGCTGTTTTTT. The chain combines TRBV7-9 with TRBJ2-2, with D unclear. Germline lookup yields CDR1 SEHNR and CDR2 FQNEAQ (reference sequence). CDR3 length: 14 amino acids. V was trimmed by 5 bases and J by 5 bases, leaving 12 bases between them.

This clonotype was counted many times. V gene TRBV5-1 combines with J gene TRBJ2-1; D tentatively reads TRBD1 or TRBD2 (5 bases each). Trimming pared 2 bases from V and 8 bases from J, leaving 14 bases between. The germline V gene has CDR1 SGHRS and CDR2 YFSETQ. This CDR3 comprises 14 residues. Here the CDR3 DNA reads TGCGCCAGCAGCTTAGACTACCTCAGGGATGAGCAGTTCTTC. Its translation is CASSLDYLRDEQFF.

The genes are TRBV4-1 and TRBJ1-1; D is uncertain. Germline V gene data show CDR1 as MGHRA and CDR2 as YSYEKL. The CDR3 length is 15 residues. Trimming left V 1 base short and J 3 bases short, with 12 bases between. The CDR3 is CASSQVGFGDTEAFF. CDR3 nucleotides: TGCGCCAGCAGCCAAGTTGGATTTGGGGACACTGAAGCTTTCTTT.

The chain is built from TRBV20-1 and TRBJ2-1; 8 nucleotides match TRBD2. CDR3 length equals 14 residues. The V gene end was trimmed by 6 bases and the J gene end by 3 bases; junction bases not matched to a gene: 7. Looked up from germline, CDR1 is DFQATT and CDR2 is SNEGSKA (reference sequence). CDR3 loop: CSALGLGNYNEQFF. For the CDR3, the DNA is TGCAGTGCCCTGGGACTAGGGAACTACAATGAGCAGTTCTTC.

The table lists this clonotype with many counts. The chain couples TRBV28 to TRBJ2-7, with a weak D call TRBD2 (6 bases). With 0 bases removed from V and 5 bases from J, the gap between germline ends came to 8 bases. This CDR3 has 13 amino acids. Looked up from germline, CDR1 is MDHEN and CDR2 is SYDVKM. CDR3 protein: CASSLWSGDEQYF. For the CDR3, the DNA is TGTGCCAGCAGTTTATGGTCGGGGGACGAGCAGTACTTC.

The chain employs TRBV7-9 and TRBJ2-2; 12 bases fit TRBD1. The CDR3 length is 16 residues. J lost 2 bases, V lost 6 bases, and 4 bases had no gene match. The germline CDR1 and CDR2 sequences are SEHNR and FQNEAQ (reference sequence). This CDR3 is CASRGDRGPNTGELFF. In DNA, the CDR3 is TGTGCCAGCAGGGGGGACAGGGGGCCTAACACCGGGGAGCTGTTTTTT.

A few counts support this clonotype. V gene TRBV12-3 or TRBV12-4 combines with J gene TRBJ2-1; no firm D call. V was pared by 5 bases and J by 10 bases, with 12 bases between. The CDR3 has 12 residues. CDR3 nucleotide sequence: TGTGCCAGCAGTGTACGACCCGTGGAGCAGTTCTTC. As protein: CASSVRPVEQFF.

This clonotype was seen more than once but under ten times. The chain joins TRBV5-6 to TRBJ1-6; tentatively, D is TRBD1 (5 bases). V shed 4 bases and J shed 5 bases, with 16 bases lying between them. The CDR3 consists of 16 residues. Germline V gene lookup returns CDR1 SGHDT and CDR2 YYEEEE. The CDR3 DNA follows: TGTGCCAGCAGCGCGAGGCTGGGGCTGAATAATTCACCCCTCCACTTT. It yields the protein CASSARLGLNNSPLHF. Supplemented by reference TRBV5-6 and TRBJ1-6, the full variable domain reads DAGVTQSPTHLIKTRGQQVTLRCSPKSGHDTVSWYQQALGQGPQFIFQYYEEEERQRGNFPDRFSGHQFPNYSSELNVNALLLGDSALYLCASSARLGLNNSPLHFGNGTRLTVT.

J is TRBJ1-1 and V is TRBV5-1; tentative D call: TRBD1 (6 bases). The length of the CDR3 is 15 residues. Trimming removed 3 bases from V and 5 bases from J, with 17 bases in between. Germline V gene lookup returns CDR1 SGHRS and CDR2 YFSETQ. CDR3 sequence (DNA): TGCGCCAGCAGCTCGGCTACCGGGACACTTACTGAAGCTTTCTTT. Protein product: CASSSATGTLTEAFF.

This clonotype appeared a few times. The chain carries TRBV6-2 or TRBV6-3 and TRBJ2-2, with D perhaps TRBD1 (6 bases). Between the trimmed V and J ends, which lost 0 bases and 6 bases, there was a span of 11 bases. There are 15 residues in the CDR3. Germline values: CDR1 MNHEY, CDR2 SVGEGT. The CDR3 nucleotides read TGTGCCAGCAGTTACTCTCCAGGGGATCCCGGGGAGCTGTTTTTT. This sequence encodes CASSYSPGDPGELFF.

The sample holds a few counts of this clonotype. The rearrangement joins TRBV11-1 to TRBJ2-7; 9 positions match TRBD2. The CDR3 has 14 amino acids. The V and J ends lost 7 bases and 5 bases, in that order; junction bases with no gene match: 9. The germline V gene encodes CDR1 SGHAT and CDR2 FQDESV (reference sequence). This CDR3 reads CASTISGSSNEQYF. The CDR3, as DNA: TGTGCCAGCACGATTAGCGGGAGCAGCAACGAGCAGTACTTC.